The 10 T cell receptor beta chains given below trace back to one sample, sequenced in a study of blood T cell repertoires in COVID-19. Using immunoSEQ multiplex PCR, the repertoire was profiled, and TCRdb retains in-frame clones only, with some absent. The sample lists 250,000 to 350,000 clones; 87% were seen once. Material for sequencing was peripheral blood. Receptors originate from a woman aged 45 to 65 who had recovered from COVID-19.

The chain uses TRBV6-5 and TRBJ1-5; D is perhaps TRBD1 (6 bases). V gave up 3 bases and J gave up 5 bases, with 17 bases separating them. The germline CDR1 and CDR2 sequences are MNHEY and SVGAGI. The CDR3 has 16 amino acids. CDR3 sequence: CASSYIYSAGDQPQHF. For the CDR3, the DNA is TGTGCCAGCAGTTATATTTACTCCGCAGGGGATCAGCCCCAGCATTTT.

CDR3 sequence: CASRSSTSTDTQYF. CDR3 DNA sequence: TGCGCCAGCAGAAGCTCAACGAGCACAGATACGCAGTATTTT. This chain uses TRBV5-1 with TRBJ2-3; unclear D gene. V was cut by 5 bases and J by 0 bases, with 10 bases left in between. Per germline, CDR1 SGHRS and CDR2 YFSETQ. CDR3 length equals 14 residues.

The V and J genes are TRBV6-5 and TRBJ2-1; possibly TRBD2 for D (5 bases). The CDR3 is made up of 15 amino acids. Per germline, CDR1 MNHEY and CDR2 SVGAGI. Trimming took off 6 bases at V and 0 bases at J, with 12 bases between the two ends. The CDR3 protein is CASSSGLSSYNEQFF. DNA for the CDR3: TGTGCCAGCAGCTCAGGACTCAGCTCCTACAATGAGCAGTTCTTC.

The CDR3 nucleotides are TGTGCCAGCAGCTTACGAAGGAGATACGGGGAGCTGTTTTTT. Translated: CASSLRRRYGELFF. The rearrangement joins TRBV5-6 to TRBJ2-2, with D hard to call. Germline V lookup: CDR1 SGHDT, CDR2 YYEEEE. V shed 2 bases and J shed 7 bases, with 12 bases lying between them. CDR3 size: 14 residues.

V and J are TRBV19 and TRBJ1-2; 9 bases map to TRBD1. In germline, CDR1 is LNHDA, CDR2 SQIVND (reference sequence). This CDR3 has 14 amino acids. V shed 6 bases and J 2 bases; nucleotides not matched to a gene: 4. The CDR3 DNA reads as TGTGCCAGTAGGGCACAGGGGGCGAACTATGGCTACACCTTC. Encoded protein: CASRAQGANYGYTF.

The chain is built from TRBV23-1 and TRBJ2-6; 10 bases map to TRBD1. TRBV23-1 is marked as an open reading frame, function uncertain. V dropped 4 bases and J dropped 2; count of bases not matched to a gene: 17. The CDR3 runs to 21 residues. In DNA, the CDR3 is TGCGCCAGCAGTCGACGGTGGGCGGGGACAGGGGTTCACACTGGGGCCAACGTCCTGACTTTC. Amino acids: CASSRRWAGTGVHTGANVLTF.

The chain couples TRBV6-5 to TRBJ1-2; tentatively, D is TRBD1 (5 bases). Per germline, CDR1 MNHEY and CDR2 SVGAGI. The V and J ends lost 0 bases and 8 bases respectively, with 10 bases between them. The CDR3 contains 13 residues. As DNA, the CDR3 is TGTGCCAGCAGTTACTCGTCGGAGGGGGGCTACACCTTC. It translates to CASSYSSEGGYTF.

This chain connects TRBV7-2 to TRBJ2-7; TRBD2 matches at 9 bases. The CDR3 has 14 residues. The junction had 4 bases not matched to a gene; V was cut back by 5 bases and J by 2 bases. Germline CDR1 is SGHTA and CDR2 is FQGNSA. The CDR3 reads CASSKGLAPYEQYF. The CDR3 DNA is TGTGCCAGCAGCAAGGGACTAGCTCCCTACGAGCAGTACTTC.

This chain joins TRBV28 and TRBJ1-1, with TRBD1 matching over 8 bases. There are 16 residues in the CDR3. J was trimmed by 0 bases and V by 2 bases; bases with no gene match: 5. Germline CDR1 and CDR2: MDHEN and SYDVKM. The CDR3 reads CASSLTGGHLNTEAFF. CDR3 DNA: TGTGCCAGCAGTTTAACAGGGGGTCATTTGAACACTGAAGCTTTCTTT. Drawing the rest from reference TRBV28 and TRBJ1-1, the complete variable domain is DVKVTQSSRYLVKRTGEKVFLECVQDMDHENMFWYRQDPGLGLRLIYFSYDVKMKEKGDIPEGYSVSREKKERFSLILESASTNQTSMYLCASSLTGGHLNTEAFFGQGTRLTVV.

Worth noting for this clone: Other DNA sequences in the sample encode the same CDR3. The gene calls are TRBV28 and TRBJ1-2, with 8 positions matching TRBD1. The trim removed 6 bases at V and 6 bases at J, leaving 12 bases unmatched. In germline, CDR1 is MDHEN, CDR2 SYDVKM. The CDR3 contains 15 residues. CDR3 residues: CASRQLDRGGNGYTF. The CDR3 nucleotides read TGTGCCAGCAGACAACTCGACAGGGGCGGGAATGGCTACACCTTC.